Reported below is one T cell receptor beta chain. Its antigen remains unidentified. Regarding time point: week 35, safety follow-up. A single vaccine dose contained 300 ug of mutant IDH1 20-mer peptide, and topical imiquimod was used with it. The patients received vaccinations eight times, in weeks 1, 3, 5, 7, 11, 15, 19 and 23. This entry is derived from a study of a mutant IDH1 vaccine in newly diagnosed glioma. Study summary: In some groups vaccination began 4-6 weeks post-radiotherapy; others received it with temozolomide.

The CDR3 covers 12 residues. The germline gives CDR1 MNHEY, CDR2 SVGAGI. The junction had 6 bases not matched to a gene; V was cut back by 6 bases and J by 8 bases. Measured with immunoSEQ multiplex PCR; TCRdb has only the in-frame clones, and not every one. This table holds tens of thousands of clones, under 90% found once. General study results and limits: Seemingly, top peripheral T cell clonotype changes bore no relation to pseudoprogression.

Specimen: PBMCs, collected from a glioma patient whose treatment included an IDH1 peptide vaccine. This chain links TRBV6-5 with TRBJ1-2; 7 bases are shared with TRBD1. This clonotype originated in a man aged 25-45 years with glioma. The CDR3 DNA reads TGTGCCAGCAGACCAGGACAGGCCGGCTACACCTTC. Amino acids: CASRPGQAGYTF.